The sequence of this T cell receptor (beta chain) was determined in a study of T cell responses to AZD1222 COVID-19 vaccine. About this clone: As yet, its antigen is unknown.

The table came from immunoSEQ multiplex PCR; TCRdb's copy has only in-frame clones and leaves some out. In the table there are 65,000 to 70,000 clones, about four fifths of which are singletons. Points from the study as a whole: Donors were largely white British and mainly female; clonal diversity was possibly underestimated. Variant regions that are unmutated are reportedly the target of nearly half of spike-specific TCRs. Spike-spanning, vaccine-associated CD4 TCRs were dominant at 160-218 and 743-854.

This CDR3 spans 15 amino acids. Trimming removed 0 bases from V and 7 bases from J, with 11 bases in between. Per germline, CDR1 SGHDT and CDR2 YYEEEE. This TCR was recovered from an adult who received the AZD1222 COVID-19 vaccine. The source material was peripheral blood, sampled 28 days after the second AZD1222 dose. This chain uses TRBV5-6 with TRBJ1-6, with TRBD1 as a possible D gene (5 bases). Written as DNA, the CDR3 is TGTGCCAGCAGCTTGGGCGGGACTCCCAATTCACCCCTCCACTTT. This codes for CASSLGGTPNSPLHF. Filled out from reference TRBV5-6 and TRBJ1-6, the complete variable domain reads DAGVTQSPTHLIKTRGQQVTLRCSPKSGHDTVSWYQQALGQGPQFIFQYYEEEERQRGNFPDRFSGHQFPNYSSELNVNALLLGDSALYLCASSLGGTPNSPLHFGNGTRLTVT.